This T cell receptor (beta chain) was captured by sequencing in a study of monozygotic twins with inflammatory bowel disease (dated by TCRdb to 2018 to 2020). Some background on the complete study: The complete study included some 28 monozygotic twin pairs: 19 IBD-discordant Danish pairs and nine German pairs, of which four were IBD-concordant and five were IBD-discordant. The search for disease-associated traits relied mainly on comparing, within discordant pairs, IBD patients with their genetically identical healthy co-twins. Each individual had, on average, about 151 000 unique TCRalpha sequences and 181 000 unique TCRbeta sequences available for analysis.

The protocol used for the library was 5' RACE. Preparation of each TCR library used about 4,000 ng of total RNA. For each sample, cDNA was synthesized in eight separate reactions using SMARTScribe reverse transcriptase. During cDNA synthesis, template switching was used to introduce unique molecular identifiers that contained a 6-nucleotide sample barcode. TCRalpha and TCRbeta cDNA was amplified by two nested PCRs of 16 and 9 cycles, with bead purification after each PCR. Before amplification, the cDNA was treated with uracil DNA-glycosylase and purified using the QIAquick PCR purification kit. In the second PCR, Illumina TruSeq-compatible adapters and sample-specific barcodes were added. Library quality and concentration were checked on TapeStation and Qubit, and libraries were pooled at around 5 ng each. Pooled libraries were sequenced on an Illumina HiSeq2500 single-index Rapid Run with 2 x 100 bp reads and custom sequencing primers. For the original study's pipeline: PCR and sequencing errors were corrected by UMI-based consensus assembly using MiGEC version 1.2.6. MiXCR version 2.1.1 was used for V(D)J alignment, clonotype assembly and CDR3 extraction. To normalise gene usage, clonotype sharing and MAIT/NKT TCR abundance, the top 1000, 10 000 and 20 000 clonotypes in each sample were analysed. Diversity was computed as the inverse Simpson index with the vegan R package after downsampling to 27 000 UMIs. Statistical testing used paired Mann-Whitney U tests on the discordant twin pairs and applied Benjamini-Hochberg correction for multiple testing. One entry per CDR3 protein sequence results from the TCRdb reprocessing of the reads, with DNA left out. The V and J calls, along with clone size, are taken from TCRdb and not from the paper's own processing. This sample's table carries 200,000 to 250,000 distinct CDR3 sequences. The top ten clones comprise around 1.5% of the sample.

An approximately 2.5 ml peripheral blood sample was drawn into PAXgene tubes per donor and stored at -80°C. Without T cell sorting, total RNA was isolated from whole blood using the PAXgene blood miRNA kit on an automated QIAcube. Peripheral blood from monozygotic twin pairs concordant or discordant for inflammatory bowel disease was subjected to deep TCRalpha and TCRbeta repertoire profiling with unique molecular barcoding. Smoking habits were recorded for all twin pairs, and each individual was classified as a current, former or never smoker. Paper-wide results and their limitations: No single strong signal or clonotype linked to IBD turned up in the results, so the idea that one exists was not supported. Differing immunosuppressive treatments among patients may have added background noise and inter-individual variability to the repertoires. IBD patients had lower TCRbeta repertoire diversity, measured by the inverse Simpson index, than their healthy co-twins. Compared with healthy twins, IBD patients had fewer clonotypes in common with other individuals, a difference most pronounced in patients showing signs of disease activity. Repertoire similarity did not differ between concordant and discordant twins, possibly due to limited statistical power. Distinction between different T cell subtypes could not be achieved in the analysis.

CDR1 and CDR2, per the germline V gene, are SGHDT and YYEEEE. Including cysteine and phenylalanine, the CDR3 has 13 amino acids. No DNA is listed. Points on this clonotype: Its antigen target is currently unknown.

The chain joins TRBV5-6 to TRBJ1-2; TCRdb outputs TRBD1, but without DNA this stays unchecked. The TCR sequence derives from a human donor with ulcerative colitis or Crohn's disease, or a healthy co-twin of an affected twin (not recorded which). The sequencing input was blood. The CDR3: CASTMTGNYGYTF.